This T cell receptor beta chain was recovered during a study of metastatic and nonmetastatic thyroid tumors. Study context: Repertoires of blood and of tissue (tumor or nodule) from malignant and benign thyroid patients were compared.

The authors' processing: In papillary thyroid cancer, a distant-metastasis classifier was built using CDR3 differences across clinicopathological groups. MiXCR was used by TCRdb to re-call the PCR reads. TCRdb assigned the V and J calls; the authors' analysis was not used. This sample has around 15,000 clones, with more than 15% found just once. No treatment had been given to any patient before thyroid surgery. This clonotype was sampled from a female donor with papillary thyroid cancer or a benign thyroid nodule (not recorded which). Some clones in this sample may be carry-over from other donors' samples. Sample: blood.

The CDR3 reads CASSEYAGPYEQYF. The CDR3 nucleotides are TGTGCCAGCAGTGAATACGCAGGGCCCTACGAGCAGTACTTC. The chain employs TRBV6-1 and TRBJ2-7, with D perhaps matching TRBD1 (5 bases). Germline assignment: CDR1 MNHNS and CDR2 SASEGT. Between the trimmed V and J ends, which lost 2 bases and 2 bases, there was a span of 10 bases. CDR3 length: 14 residues.